The 30 T cell receptor beta chains reported below all come from one sample, sequenced in a study of T cell responses to AZD1222 COVID-19 vaccine. Profiled with immunoSEQ multiplex PCR; TCRdb holds only in-frame clones, not every one. In the table there are under 150,000 clones, roughly 89% of which are singletons. Specimen: peripheral blood, collected on day 0 of AZD1222 vaccination. The receptors come from an adult in good health.

The chain carries TRBV18 and TRBJ1-4; no clear D. Trimming removed 3 bases from V and 8 bases from J, with 10 bases in between. CDR1 KGHSH and CDR2 LQKENI come from the germline V gene. The CDR3 has 13 residues. The CDR3 region has the DNA TGTGCCAGCTCACCTGGTACCCGGGAAAAACTGTTTTTT. It codes for CASSPGTREKLFF.

This clone was seen more than once but under ten times. This chain joins TRBV4-2 and TRBJ2-5; 10 nucleotides align to TRBD2. The germline V gene has CDR1 LGHNA and CDR2 YNFKEQ. The CDR3 runs 16 residues. V was clipped by 1 base and J by 2 bases; unmatched bases: 4. The CDR3 loop is CASSQGGTSDQETQYF. CDR3 in DNA: TGTGCCAGCAGCCAAGGGGGGACTAGCGATCAAGAGACCCAGTACTTC.

The genes are TRBV27 and TRBJ2-5, with 7 bases aligning to TRBD2. The CDR3 totals 16 residues. The germline CDR1 and CDR2 sequences are MNHEY and SMNVEV (reference sequence). V dropped 5 bases and J dropped 0; count of bases not matched to a gene: 9. CDR3 nucleotides: TGTGCCAGCAGTCCTCGGACTAGTTGGAACCAAGAGACCCAGTACTTC. It yields the protein CASSPRTSWNQETQYF.

The chain joins TRBV7-2 to TRBJ2-2; the D is unclear. The V gene lost 2 bases and the J gene lost 0 bases, with 7 bases spanning the gap. The CDR3 contains 15 residues. Germline V gene data show CDR1 as SGHTA and CDR2 as FQGNSA. CDR3 amino acids: CASSLYSANTGELFF. In DNA, the CDR3 is TGTGCCAGCAGCTTATACTCCGCGAACACCGGGGAGCTGTTTTTT.

The chain combines TRBV6-1 with TRBJ2-2; 8 bases line up with TRBD1. The V gene end was trimmed by 4 bases and the J gene end by 2 bases; junction bases not matched to a gene: 6. The germline V gene has CDR1 MNHNS and CDR2 SASEGT. CDR3 length: 16 residues. CDR3 DNA sequence: TGTGCCAGCAGTGGTCCGGGACAGGTAAACACCGGGGAGCTGTTTTTT. It encodes CASSGPGQVNTGELFF.

This chain connects TRBV4-1 to TRBJ2-1; D call uncertain. The CDR3 consists of 13 residues. CDR1 MGHRA and CDR2 YSYEKL come from the germline V gene. The V gene lost 4 bases and the J gene lost 7 bases, with 11 bases spanning the gap. The CDR3 nucleotides are TGCGCCAGCAGCCGAACACCAATGAATGAGCAGTTCTTC. It encodes CASSRTPMNEQFF.

The chain couples TRBV2 to TRBJ1-5, with D maybe TRBD1 (5 bases). Germline lookup yields CDR1 SNHLY and CDR2 FYNNEI. Trimming cost V 8 bases and J 3 bases, with 11 bases left between them. CDR3 length: 13 residues. CDR3 DNA sequence: TGTGCCAGCCAGGCAGGGCTCAATCAGCCCCAGCATTTT. As protein: CASQAGLNQPQHF.

This sequence joins TRBV6-1 and TRBJ1-1, with TRBD1 matching over 9 bases. V trimming: 7 bases; J trimming: 11 bases; junction bases outside the gene matches: 5. Germline V gene data show CDR1 as MNHNS and CDR2 as SASEGT. This CDR3 comprises 11 residues. The CDR3 reads CASTSDRGAFF. The CDR3 nucleotides are TGTGCCAGCACCTCCGACAGGGGGGCTTTCTTT.

In its sample, this clone was seen once. This chain joins TRBV4-2 and TRBJ2-2; the D gene is possibly TRBD2 (6 bases). The CDR3 spans 15 residues. Germline V gene data show CDR1 as LGHNA and CDR2 as YNFKEQ. Trimming pared 3 bases from V and 1 base from J, leaving 9 bases between. In DNA form, the CDR3 reads TGTGCCAGCAGCCAGACGGGACTGAACACCGGGGAGCTGTTTTTT. This encodes CASSQTGLNTGELFF.

This clone was counted a single time. This sequence joins TRBV6-5 and TRBJ1-2; 8 nucleotides agree with TRBD1. The CDR3 is made up of 15 amino acids. The trim removed 5 bases at V and 8 bases at J, leaving 13 bases unmatched. CDR1 is MNHEY, CDR2 SVGAGI, per germline. For the CDR3, the DNA is TGTGCCAGCAGTCCCGCATTAGGACAGGGAGGGGGCTACACCTTC. It is translated as CASSPALGQGGGYTF.

This clone showed up just once. V gene TRBV7-2 combines with J gene TRBJ2-5; D assignment may be TRBD1 or TRBD2 (5 bases each). Trimming shortened V by 5 bases and J by 1 base, and 11 bases separated the two germline ends. This CDR3 has 14 residues. Germline lookup yields CDR1 SGHTA and CDR2 FQGNSA. For the CDR3, the DNA is TGTGCCAGCAGCAAACGGGACGGCCAAGAGACCCAGTACTTC. Translating gives CASSKRDGQETQYF.

This clone was counted once. The rearrangement links TRBV12-5 to TRBJ1-5, with TRBD1 matching over 7 bases. Germline V CDR1 and CDR2: LGHNT, FRNRAP. This CDR3 region has 14 residues. Germline trimming cut 5 bases from V and 5 bases from J; bases unmatched to any gene: 6. Here the CDR3 reads CASGPGQLDQPQHF. The CDR3 DNA sequence: TGTGCTAGTGGTCCGGGACAGCTAGATCAGCCCCAGCATTTT. Looking up the rest from reference TRBV12-5 and TRBJ1-5 gives the full variable domain: DARVTQTPRHKVTEMGQEVTMRCQPILGHNTVFWYRQTMMQGLELLAYFRNRAPLDDSGMPKDRFSAEMPDATLATLKIQPSEPRDSAVYFCASGPGQLDQPQHFGDGTRLSIL.

The J gene is TRBJ2-7, the V gene TRBV25-1; 10 bases line up with TRBD1. The CDR3 is 15 residues long. The V segment lost 3 bases and the J segment 5 bases; nucleotides outside the gene matches: 7. Germline V gene data show CDR1 as MGHDK and CDR2 as SYGVNS. CDR3 residues: CASSDLRQGAHEQYF. In DNA form, the CDR3 reads TGTGCCAGCAGTGACTTGAGACAGGGGGCCCACGAGCAGTACTTC.

J is TRBJ1-4 and V is TRBV11-2; tentatively, D is TRBD1 (6 bases). The CDR3 sequence is 15 residues long. Germline CDR1 is SGHAT and CDR2 is FQNNGV. V was pared by 3 bases and J by 8 bases, with 16 bases between. CDR3 amino acids: CASSLAATGTEKLFF. CDR3 DNA sequence: TGTGCCAGCAGCTTGGCCGCGACAGGAACGGAAAAACTGTTTTTT.

The V call is TRBV3-1 (or the pseudogene TRBV3-2), the J call TRBJ1-4, with TRBD1 identical over 7 bases. Germline V lookup: CDR1 LGHDT, CDR2 YNNKEL (reference sequence). The CDR3 has 15 amino acids. The ends lost 5 bases at V and 9 bases at J; junction bases unmatched: 12. CDR3 residues: CASSFGQATGKKLFF. Here the CDR3 DNA reads TGTGCCAGCAGCTTCGGACAGGCGACCGGAAAAAAACTGTTTTTT.

This sequence joins TRBV6-5 and TRBJ2-1; D is undetermined. Trimming left V 0 bases short and J 5 bases short, with 8 bases between. The CDR3 consists of 14 residues. Per germline, CDR1 MNHEY and CDR2 SVGAGI. In DNA, the CDR3 is TGTGCCAGCAGTTACTCGAGACCCGACAATGAGCAGTTCTTC. This codes for CASSYSRPDNEQFF.

The chain links TRBV5-1 to TRBJ1-1, with D tentatively TRBD1 (5 bases). Germline V gives CDR1 SGHRS, CDR2 YFSETQ. CDR3 length: 14 amino acids. Trimming took off 3 bases at V and 1 base at J, with 10 bases between the two ends. CDR3 DNA sequence: TGCGCCAGCAGCTGGGGCGGGGGGAACACTGAAGCTTTCTTT. Its translation: CASSWGGGNTEAFF.

This rearrangement joins TRBV12-5 to TRBJ2-3; D may be TRBD2 (5 bases). The V end lost 9 bases, the J end lost 2 bases, and 15 bases lay between the germline ends. There are 14 residues in the CDR3. The germline V gene encodes CDR1 LGHNT and CDR2 FRNRAP. The CDR3 loop is CASAPGLHTDTQYF. The CDR3 nucleotides are TGTGCTAGCGCGCCGGGATTACACACAGATACGCAGTATTTT.

The chain joins TRBV7-2 to TRBJ2-7, with 8 bases identical to TRBD1. From germline, CDR1 is SGHTA and CDR2 FQGNSA. V lost 5 bases and J lost 2; bases outside the gene matches: 5. The CDR3 has 14 residues. CDR3 residues: CASSPGQGPYEQYF. The CDR3 DNA reads TGTGCCAGCAGCCCCGGACAGGGCCCCTACGAGCAGTACTTC.

This clone was observed once. The chain joins TRBV6-6 to TRBJ2-6; D is undetermined. CDR3 length: 16 amino acids. V lost 7 bases to trimming and J lost 2 bases, with 15 bases between them. The V gene's germline CDR1 is MNHNY and CDR2 SVGAGI (reference sequence). CDR3 protein: CASIQGHPTGANVLTF. CDR3 sequence (DNA): TGTGCCAGCATCCAAGGCCACCCTACTGGGGCCAACGTCCTGACTTTC.

In DNA, the CDR3 is TGTGCCAGTAGCGCGAGAAACACCGGGGAGCTGTTTTTT. Residues: CASSARNTGELFF. The rearrangement links TRBV19 to TRBJ2-2; the D is unclear. CDR1 and CDR2 (germline): LNHDA, SQIVND (reference sequence). V was trimmed by 6 bases and J by 2 bases, leaving 7 bases between them. The CDR3 runs 13 residues.

The chain employs TRBV14 and TRBJ2-7, with TRBD2 matching over 14 bases. The CDR3 extends over 15 amino acids. Germline values: CDR1 SGHDN, CDR2 FVKESK. Trimming removed 6 bases from V and 2 bases from J; junction bases left unmatched: 3. The CDR3 protein is CASRGTSGRTYEQYF. DNA of the CDR3: TGTGCCAGCAGGGGGACTAGCGGGAGAACCTACGAGCAGTACTTC. The full variable domain, its missing parts supplied by reference TRBV14 and TRBJ2-7, is EAGVTQFPSHSVIEKGQTVTLRCDPISGHDNLYWYRRVMGKEIKFLLHFVKESKQDESGMPNNRFLAERTGGTYSTLKVQPAELEDSGVYFCASRGTSGRTYEQYFGPGTRLTVT.

This rearrangement joins TRBV7-9 to TRBJ2-2; 9 positions match TRBD1. The CDR3 contains 15 residues. V lost 6 bases and J lost 5; bases outside the gene matches: 7. Germline V gene data show CDR1 as SEHNR and CDR2 as FQNEAQ (reference sequence). Here the CDR3 reads CASRPRQGGTGELFF. CDR3 DNA: TGTGCCAGCAGACCGAGACAGGGGGGTACCGGGGAGCTGTTTTTT.

This chain joins TRBV28 and TRBJ1-2, with D hard to call. The length of the CDR3 is 12 residues. Looked up from germline, CDR1 is MDHEN and CDR2 is SYDVKM. V lost 6 bases and J 2 bases, leaving 7 bases between the germline ends. The CDR3 bases are TGTGCCAGCAGCGAGTTGAACTATGGCTACACCTTC. Encoded protein: CASSELNYGYTF.

The rearrangement uses TRBV7-6 and TRBJ2-1; unclear D gene. The ends were cut back, 0 bases at V and 1 base at J, with 7 bases in the middle. Germline CDR1 reads SGHVS; CDR2 reads FNYEAQ. The length of the CDR3 is 15 residues. The CDR3 DNA is TGTGCCAGCAGCTTAGCGATTGGGTCCTACAATGAGCAGTTCTTC. Residues: CASSLAIGSYNEQFF. Full variable domain (rest looked up from reference TRBV7-6 and TRBJ2-1): GAGVSQSPRYKVTKRGQDVALRCDPISGHVSLYWYRQALGQGPEFLTYFNYEAQQDKSGLPNDRFSAERPEGSISTLTIQRTEQRDSAMYRCASSLAIGSYNEQFFGPGTRLTVL.

This clone was counted between two and nine times. The chain couples TRBV10-3 to TRBJ2-7; D unclear. Trimming cost V 2 bases and J 6 bases, with 8 bases left between them. Germline CDR1 and CDR2: ENHRY and SYGVKD. CDR3 size: 12 residues. The CDR3 nucleotides are TGTGCCATCAGTGAGGGAATACCCGAGCAGTACTTC. This codes for CAISEGIPEQYF.

This chain connects TRBV7-3 to TRBJ2-2; the D call may be TRBD1 or TRBD2 (5 bases each). V was shortened by 5 bases and J by 3 bases, with 10 bases between the two germline ends. The CDR3 totals 14 residues. Germline CDR1 SGHTA, CDR2 FQGTGA. CDR3 sequence reads: CASSNQGDTGELFF. Written as DNA, the CDR3 is TGTGCCAGCAGCAACCAGGGAGACACCGGGGAGCTGTTTTTT.

For the CDR3, the DNA is TGTGCCAGCAGCCAAGATATAGTCTCAGGGGGTGACTACGAGCAGTACTTC. As protein: CASSQDIVSGGDYEQYF. This chain connects TRBV3-1 (or the pseudogene TRBV3-2) to TRBJ2-7; TRBD1 aligns across 7 bases. The CDR3 loop spans 17 amino acids. Germline V gives CDR1 LGHDT, CDR2 YNNKEL (reference sequence). The trim removed 0 bases at V and 3 bases at J, leaving 11 bases unmatched.

The rearrangement links TRBV11-2 to TRBJ2-2, with D perhaps TRBD1 (6 bases). Trimming pared 4 bases from V and 0 bases from J, leaving 12 bases between. CDR1 and CDR2 from the germline V gene are SGHAT and FQNNGV. This CDR3 comprises 16 residues. CDR3 nucleotide sequence: TGTGCCAGCAGCTGGATGACAGGAACGAACACCGGGGAGCTGTTTTTT. This translates into CASSWMTGTNTGELFF.

This rearrangement joins TRBV2 to TRBJ1-2; D is unresolved. The CDR3 sequence is 11 residues long. The V gene's germline CDR1 is SNHLY and CDR2 FYNNEI. V was cut by 10 bases and J by 8 bases, with 14 bases left in between. The CDR3 DNA is TGTGCCACCAGGACCCAGCAGGGCTACACCTTC. It specifies CATRTQQGYTF.